The next 17 T cell receptor beta chains were all read from a single sample in a study of blood T cells in healthy people across ages. A second PCR of 7 to 11 cycles used a sample-barcoded 5' primer and a J-beta primer mix. MiXCR, run by TCRdb on the 5' RACE reads, gives a single entry per CDR3 protein. This sample yields roughly 1,500,000 distinct CDR3 sequences, of which around 42% are seen a single time; around 8% belongs to the top ten. Sequencing was carried out using blood. The receptor source for this set is a woman aged 18-29 years in good health.

The chain joins TRBV20-1 to TRBJ2-7; 7 bases align to TRBD1. Trimming cost V 6 bases and J 3 bases; bases outside gene matches: 11. From germline, CDR1 is DFQATT and CDR2 SNEGSKA (reference sequence). This CDR3 contains 14 residues. For the CDR3, the DNA is TGCAGTGCCATAGGGGGCGTAGCTAACTACGAGCAGTACTTC. Protein product: CSAIGGVANYEQYF.

About this clonotype: One junction end disagrees with the germline gene, perhaps due to a read error. This chain joins TRBV10-3 and TRBJ1-3; D is unresolved. Germline loops: CDR1 ENHRY, CDR2 SYGVKD. The length of the CDR3 is 11 residues. CDR3 in DNA: TGTGCCACCTCGGTGGGAAACACCATATTTTTT. Amino acids: CATSVGNTIFF.

This clonotype was counted between two and nine times. The chain uses TRBV2 and TRBJ2-5, with 8 bases matching TRBD2. CDR1 and CDR2 from the germline V gene are SNHLY and FYNNEI. The CDR3 covers 16 residues. V gave up 4 bases and J gave up 4 bases; unmatched junction bases: 11. The CDR3 reads CASSGPSVAGLETQYF. CDR3 coding DNA: TGTGCCAGCAGTGGGCCGAGCGTAGCGGGACTAGAGACCCAGTACTTC.

The count of this clonotype is one. V usage is TRBV18 and J usage is TRBJ1-2; 8 bases map to TRBD1. CDR3 length: 17 residues. Germline values: CDR1 KGHSH, CDR2 LQKENI. J was trimmed by 1 base and V by 2 bases; bases with no gene match: 9. In nucleotides, the CDR3 is TGTGCCAGCTCACCATGGGCAGGGGGCGGCCTTAACTATGGCTACACCTTC. Translated, it gives CASSPWAGGGLNYGYTF.

This clonotype has a handful of counts. V gene TRBV10-3 combines with J gene TRBJ2-1; 11 bases align to TRBD2. After removal of 5 bases from V and 6 bases from J, the junction contained 6 bases not matched to a gene. The CDR3 loop spans 15 amino acids. From germline, CDR1 is ENHRY and CDR2 SYGVKD. CDR3 in amino acids: CAISQGTSGFNEQFF. DNA for the CDR3: TGTGCCATCAGTCAGGGGACTAGCGGATTCAATGAGCAGTTCTTC.

The rearrangement joins TRBV7-6 to TRBJ1-2; tentative D call: TRBD1 (6 bases). CDR1 is SGHVS and CDR2 is FNYEAQ in the germline V gene. The V end was cut by 4 bases, the J end by 6 bases, with 21 bases between. This CDR3 region has 16 residues. In nucleotides, the CDR3 is TGTGCCAGCAGCTCCAAGAGTGGGGGCGGTCGCGATGGCTACACCTTC. Translating gives CASSSKSGGGRDGYTF. The complete variable domain, with remaining parts taken from reference TRBV7-6 and TRBJ1-2, reads GAGVSQSPRYKVTKRGQDVALRCDPISGHVSLYWYRQALGQGPEFLTYFNYEAQQDKSGLPNDRFSAERPEGSISTLTIQRTEQRDSAMYRCASSSKSGGGRDGYTFGSGTRLTVV.

The genes are TRBV10-3 and TRBJ1-5; a weak D match, TRBD1 (6 bases). Trimming removed 4 bases at V and 3 bases at J, with 10 bases between. Germline V lookup: CDR1 ENHRY, CDR2 SYGVKD. This CDR3 contains 14 residues. CDR3 nucleotide sequence: TGTGCCATCAGTGCGGGGGCGGCCAATCAGCCCCAGCATTTT. Its protein product is CAISAGAANQPQHF.

The J gene is TRBJ1-4, the V gene TRBV20-1, with 7 bases identical to TRBD1. V shed 5 bases and J 0 bases; nucleotides not matched to a gene: 6. Looked up from germline, CDR1 is DFQATT and CDR2 is SNEGSKA (reference sequence). The CDR3 covers 15 residues. For the CDR3, the DNA is TGCAGTGCTGGGGCAACAGGGGCAACTAATGAAAAACTGTTTTTT. This sequence encodes CSAGATGATNEKLFF.

This clonotype turned up a few times. The V call is TRBV9, the J call TRBJ2-7; 7 bases map to TRBD2. Germline CDR1 and CDR2: SGDLS and YYNGEE. CDR3 length: 16 residues. Trimming at V came to 2 bases and at J to 0 bases, leaving 8 bases not matched to a gene. The CDR3 region has the DNA TGTGCCAGCAGCGTCGGGGCTGGCGGGAGCTCCTACGAGCAGTACTTC. Amino acid sequence: CASSVGAGGSSYEQYF.

The rearrangement links TRBV2 to TRBJ2-7, with D possibly being TRBD2 (6 bases). With the DNA end fitting TRBJ2-5 better, the J assignment may be wrong. The germline V gene has CDR1 SNHLY and CDR2 FYNNEI. This CDR3 region has 14 residues. In DNA, the CDR3 is TGTGCCAGCAGTGAAGCGGGGGGTTGGGAGACCCAGTACTTC. Translating it yields CASSEAGGWETQYF.

This clonotype was observed many times. The chain is built from TRBV6-5 and TRBJ2-1; the D gene could be TRBD1 or TRBD2 (5 bases each). This CDR3 region has 15 residues. Germline values: CDR1 MNHEY, CDR2 SVGAGI. Trimming cost V 2 bases and J 5 bases, with 13 bases left between them. For the CDR3, the DNA is TGTGCCAGCAGTTACGGGGGTTCGGGTAACAATGAGCAGTTCTTC. This encodes CASSYGGSGNNEQFF.

This clonotype has only a few counts. CDR3 region: CASSEEEGEQYF. CDR3 sequence (DNA): TGTGCCAGCAGCGAAGAGGAAGGGGAGCAGTACTTC. The rearrangement joins TRBV9 to TRBJ2-5, with D perhaps being TRBD1 or TRBD2 (5 bases each). Germline V gene data show CDR1 as SGDLS and CDR2 as YYNGEE. V was shortened by 3 bases and J by 11 bases, with 14 bases between the two germline ends. The CDR3 contains 12 residues.

The chain links TRBV4-2 to TRBJ2-3; D might be TRBD1 (5 bases). V lost 3 bases and J 1 base, leaving 14 bases between the germline ends. The length of the CDR3 is 16 residues. Germline CDR1 LGHNA, CDR2 YNFKEQ. The CDR3 spells CASSQGLASGTDTQYF. In DNA, the CDR3 is TGTGCCAGCAGCCAGGGGCTGGCGAGCGGCACAGATACGCAGTATTTT.

This clonotype was observed a handful of times. The J gene is TRBJ2-7, the V gene TRBV5-1; D could derive from TRBD1 or TRBD2 (5 bases each). The germline gives CDR1 SGHRS, CDR2 YFSETQ. This CDR3 comprises 16 residues. V was cut by 0 bases and J by 0 bases, with 13 bases left in between. The CDR3 loop reads CASSLVIGTGSYEQYF. CDR3 in DNA: TGCGCCAGCAGCTTGGTGATCGGGACCGGCTCCTACGAGCAGTACTTC.

In this sample, this clonotype turned up a few times. Sequence at one end of the junction differs from germline and may be a read error. This rearrangement joins TRBV27 to TRBJ2-1; D possibly corresponds to TRBD2 (6 bases). TRBJ2-7 matches the DNA end more closely, so the J call is doubtful. There are 14 residues in the CDR3. The germline V gene has CDR1 MNHEY and CDR2 SMNVEV (reference sequence). The CDR3 region has the DNA TGTGCCAGCAGTGTATCAGGGCAGGGAGGAGAGCAGTACTTC. Translated, it gives CASSVSGQGGEQYF.

This chain uses TRBV20-1 with TRBJ2-1; no firm D call. The CDR3 has 13 residues. Trimming cost V 6 bases and J 4 bases, with 13 bases left between them. Germline CDR1 and CDR2: DFQATT and SNEGSKA (reference sequence). This chain's CDR3 is CSAPDQNYNEQFF. CDR3 nucleotides: TGCAGTGCCCCTGACCAAAATTACAATGAGCAGTTCTTC.

V usage is TRBV11-2 and J usage is TRBJ2-1; TRBD1 or TRBD2 may be the D gene (5 bases each). V was cut by 0 bases and J by 5 bases, with 17 bases left in between. The V gene's germline CDR1 is SGHAT and CDR2 FQNNGV. The CDR3 is 17 residues long. CDR3 sequence (DNA): TGTGCCAGCAGCTTAGATCGGACAAGGGACCGACACAATGAGCAGTTCTTC. It translates to CASSLDRTRDRHNEQFF.